These 20 T cell receptor beta chains share one sample of origin, sequenced in a study of radiotherapy plus CTLA-4 blockade in lung cancer. Using immunoSEQ multiplex PCR, the repertoire was profiled, and TCRdb retains in-frame clones only, with some absent. Here the sample spans around 80,000 clones, around 83% being singletons. The sample was peripheral blood, taken from a patient treated with radiotherapy plus ipilimumab. All receptors derive from a human donor with non-small cell lung cancer who had stable disease on radiotherapy plus ipilimumab.

The chain links TRBV11-3 to TRBJ2-2; TRBD1 agrees at 9 bases. The CDR3 consists of 17 residues. CDR1 and CDR2 from the germline V gene are SGHNT and YENEEA. The V gene end was trimmed by 5 bases and the J gene end by 0 bases; junction bases not matched to a gene: 7. The CDR3 region is CASSPGQGKTNTGELFF. CDR3 coding DNA: TGTGCCAGCAGCCCAGGACAGGGGAAAACGAACACCGGGGAGCTGTTTTTT.

This chain uses TRBV19 with TRBJ2-5, with 7 positions matching TRBD2. V was pared by 3 bases and J by 4 bases, with 17 bases of the junction left unmatched. This CDR3 is built from 18 residues. CDR1 and CDR2 (germline): LNHDA, SQIVND (reference sequence). The CDR3, as DNA: TGTGCCAGTAGTATGGGCGGGGGACCAATACACCAACGAGAGACCCAGTACTTC. This encodes CASSMGGGPIHQRETQYF.

CDR3 coding DNA: TGTGCCAGCAGTCCCCGGGACAGGGGAAACAATGAGCAGTTCTTC. Amino acids: CASSPRDRGNNEQFF. The chain joins TRBV27 to TRBJ2-1, with 10 bases identical to TRBD1. This CDR3 spans 15 amino acids. Unmatched junction bases numbered 6, after V lost 5 bases and J lost 5 bases. The germline gives CDR1 MNHEY, CDR2 SMNVEV (reference sequence).

The V gene is TRBV19, the J gene TRBJ1-1; the D is unclear. Germline-derived CDR1 and CDR2 are LNHDA and SQIVND (reference sequence). V lost 5 bases and J lost 4, with 14 bases in between. This CDR3 is 14 amino acids long. CDR3 in amino acids: CASSRPDTLTEAFF. CDR3 nucleotide sequence: TGTGCCAGTAGTCGCCCAGACACCCTCACTGAAGCTTTCTTT.

This chain uses TRBV4-2 with TRBJ2-3; perhaps D is TRBD1 or TRBD2 (7 bases each). Germline-derived CDR1 and CDR2 are LGHNA and YNFKEQ. The CDR3 spans 16 residues. The V and J ends lost 2 bases and 2 bases respectively, with 14 bases between them. The CDR3 nucleotides read TGTGCCAGCAGCCAACTCCAGGGGGGGCCCACAGATACGCAGTATTTT. This translates into CASSQLQGGPTDTQYF.

The CDR3 DNA sequence: TGTGCCAGCAGCCGCTATTCAGATACGCAGTATTTT. Translation: CASSRYSDTQYF. The genes are TRBV7-3 and TRBJ2-3; D remains ambiguous. Germline assignment: CDR1 SGHTA and CDR2 FQGTGA. The ends were cut back, 5 bases at V and 4 bases at J, with 7 bases in the middle. This CDR3 is 12 amino acids long.

V usage is TRBV6-1 and J usage is TRBJ1-1; D not certain. There are 13 residues in the CDR3. Trimming left V 5 bases short and J 4 bases short, with 11 bases between. Germline lookup yields CDR1 MNHNS and CDR2 SASEGT. This CDR3 is CASSKDLRTEAFF. CDR3 DNA sequence: TGTGCCAGCAGTAAGGACCTTCGCACTGAAGCTTTCTTT.

The V gene is TRBV27, the J gene TRBJ2-5; D may match TRBD1 or TRBD2 (6 bases each). Germline V gene data show CDR1 as MNHEY and CDR2 as SMNVEV (reference sequence). The CDR3 is made up of 14 amino acids. The germline V and J ends were trimmed by 1 base and 5 bases, with 11 bases remaining between them. CDR3 bases: TGTGCCAGCAGTTTATTGGGGGGCAGGGAGACCCAGTACTTC. Protein sequence: CASSLLGGRETQYF.

This clone has only one observation. The gene calls are TRBV28 and TRBJ1-2; D might be TRBD1 (6 bases). This CDR3 is built from 11 residues. Between the trimmed V and J ends, which lost 3 bases and 8 bases, there was a span of 7 bases. From germline, CDR1 is MDHEN and CDR2 SYDVKM. CDR3 DNA sequence: TGTGCCAGCAGTTTCCAGGGGGGCTACACCTTC. Protein sequence: CASSFQGGYTF.

The chain carries TRBV9 and TRBJ2-3; 15 nucleotides match TRBD2. V was pared by 3 bases and J by 4 bases, with 3 bases of the junction left unmatched. CDR1 SGDLS and CDR2 YYNGEE come from the germline V gene. The CDR3 length is 16 residues. The CDR3 DNA follows: TGTGCCAGCAGCGCTGGACTAGCGGGGGGGGCAGATACGCAGTATTTT. Its translation: CASSAGLAGGADTQYF.

The CDR3 bases are TGCAGCGCCCGACTAGCGGAGACCTACGAGCAGTACTTC. Its protein product is CSARLAETYEQYF. V gene TRBV29-1 combines with J gene TRBJ2-7, with 9 nucleotides matching TRBD2. CDR1 and CDR2 (germline): SQVTM, ANQGSEA. This CDR3 comprises 13 residues. With V trimmed by 7 bases and J by 2 bases, 6 bases remained unmatched.

The chain links TRBV7-8 to TRBJ2-6; D remains unclear. From germline, CDR1 is SGHVS and CDR2 FQNEAQ. The CDR3 has 13 residues. The V end was cut by 8 bases, the J end by 4 bases, with 9 bases between. The CDR3 is CASSVRGANVLTF. In DNA, the CDR3 is TGTGCCAGCTCCGTGAGGGGGGCCAACGTCCTGACTTTC.

Only one count was recorded for this clone. The rearrangement joins TRBV5-1 to TRBJ1-6; D gene uncertain. CDR3 length equals 15 residues. Per the germline V gene, CDR1 is SGHRS and CDR2 is YFSETQ. Trimming pared 0 bases from V and 10 bases from J, leaving 14 bases between. In nucleotides, the CDR3 is TGCGCCAGCAGCTTGGCCCAAGCCGCGCAGTCACCCCTCCACTTT. Encoded protein: CASSLAQAAQSPLHF.

J is TRBJ2-7 and V is TRBV9; D might be TRBD1 (6 bases). The CDR3 totals 14 residues. The V gene's germline CDR1 is SGDLS and CDR2 YYNGEE. The germline V and J ends were trimmed by 4 bases and 3 bases, with 14 bases remaining between them. In DNA form, the CDR3 reads TGTGCCAGCAGCCCTCGCCTAGGGGGCTACGAGCAGTACTTC. It is translated as CASSPRLGGYEQYF.

The chain employs TRBV2 and TRBJ2-7, with 10 bases that match TRBD2. CDR1 and CDR2 (germline): SNHLY, FYNNEI. V gave up 11 bases and J gave up 0 bases; unmatched junction bases: 7. The CDR3 runs to 14 residues. In nucleotides, the CDR3 is TGTGCCGGTCACCCTAGCGGGAGCTCCTACGAGCAGTACTTC. Its protein is CAGHPSGSSYEQYF.

The genes are TRBV27 and TRBJ2-2, with 10 positions matching TRBD2. V gave up 6 bases and J gave up 6 bases; unmatched junction bases: 10. Germline V lookup: CDR1 MNHEY, CDR2 SMNVEV (reference sequence). CDR3 length equals 16 residues. The CDR3 nucleotides are TGTGCCAGCAGCGATCCGGGACTAGCGAGTCCCGGGGAGCTGTTTTTT. Translation gives CASSDPGLASPGELFF.

In this sample, this clone turned up once. The rearrangement uses TRBV18 and TRBJ1-1, with a possible D match to TRBD1 (6 bases). CDR1 and CDR2 from the germline V gene are KGHSH and LQKENI. Trimming stripped 1 base from V and 1 base from J, with 7 bases between. The CDR3 length is 14 residues. The CDR3 region is CASSPQGQNTEAFF. DNA for the CDR3: TGTGCCAGCTCACCACAGGGACAGAACACTGAAGCTTTCTTT.

The chain has TRBV27 and TRBJ1-4; D is undetermined. The germline V gene encodes CDR1 MNHEY and CDR2 SMNVEV (reference sequence). This CDR3 is 15 amino acids long. V lost 5 bases and J 0 bases, leaving 10 bases between the germline ends. CDR3 DNA sequence: TGTGCCAGCAGTAAACGGGATGCAACTAATGAAAAACTGTTTTTT. This gives the protein CASSKRDATNEKLFF.

This clone was found a few times. The rearrangement uses TRBV7-6 and TRBJ2-3, with unresolved D. This CDR3 has 12 amino acids. Trimming cost V 1 base and J 6 bases, with 5 bases left between them. Germline V lookup: CDR1 SGHVS, CDR2 FNYEAQ. In nucleotides, the CDR3 is TGTGCCAGCAGCTTAGTACGGGATACGCAGTATTTT. Encoded protein: CASSLVRDTQYF.

The rearrangement uses TRBV7-2 and TRBJ1-5; D gene uncertain. CDR1 SGHTA and CDR2 FQGNSA come from the germline V gene. CDR3 length: 13 amino acids. The V end was cut by 0 bases, the J end by 8 bases, with 8 bases between. CDR3 loop: CASSLAFGEPQHF. The CDR3 DNA reads as TGTGCCAGCAGCTTAGCGTTCGGGGAGCCCCAGCATTTT.